This is a list of T cell receptor beta chains from one sample in a study of blood T cell repertoires in COVID-19. Sequencing used immunoSEQ multiplex PCR; TCRdb keeps in-frame clones, though not all of them. The sample has some 510,000 clones, roughly 90% seen once; the top ten hold roughly 1.9%. The sequencing sample was made of PBMCs or T cells enriched from blood (not recorded which). The receptors stem from a woman between 35 and 50 years old who had recovered from COVID-19. Each CDR3 is given with its conserved first and last residue.

TRBV10-1	TRBJ2-1	CASSPGLASHEQFF
TRBV7-2	TRBJ1-6	CASSLAAGGNSPLHF
TRBV10-2	TRBJ2-7	CASSEAAGGTYEQYF
TRBV4-1	TRBJ1-4	CASSQAHGEKLFF
TRBV28	TRBJ1-1	CASRPTMVMNTEAFF
TRBV19	TRBJ2-5	CASKAPGRETQYF
TRBV9	TRBJ2-5	CASSVTGGQETQYF
TRBV5-1	TRBJ1-3	CASSLGSDGNTIYF
TRBV5-1	TRBJ2-1	CASSNPSSYNEQFF
TRBV19	TRBJ2-3	CASSLRLAGTTDTQYF
TRBV3-1/TRBV3-2	TRBJ2-3	CASSQGQGLTSTDTQYF
TRBV4-3	TRBJ2-7	CASSQGTGVYGLIEQYF
TRBV13	TRBJ2-1	CASSLGLMPGNEQFF
TRBV27	TRBJ1-1	CASSLSTGRGTEAFF
TRBV19	TRBJ1-5	CASSIVSRSNQPQHF
TRBV28	TRBJ1-2	CASTGTAAPYGYTF
TRBV6-5	TRBJ1-2	CASRRTGLDYGYTF